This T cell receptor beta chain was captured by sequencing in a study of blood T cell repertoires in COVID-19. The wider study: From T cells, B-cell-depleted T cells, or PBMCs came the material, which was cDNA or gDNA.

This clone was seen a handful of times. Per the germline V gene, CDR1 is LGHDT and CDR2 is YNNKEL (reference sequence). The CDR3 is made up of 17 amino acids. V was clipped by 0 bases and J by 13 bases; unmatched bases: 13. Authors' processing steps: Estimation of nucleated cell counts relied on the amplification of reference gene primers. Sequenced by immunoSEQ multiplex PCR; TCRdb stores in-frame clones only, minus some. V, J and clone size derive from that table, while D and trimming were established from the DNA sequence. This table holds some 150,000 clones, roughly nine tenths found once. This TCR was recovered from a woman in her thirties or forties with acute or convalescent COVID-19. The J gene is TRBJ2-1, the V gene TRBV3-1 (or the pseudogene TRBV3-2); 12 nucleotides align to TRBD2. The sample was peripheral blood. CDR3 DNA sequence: TGTGCCAGCAGCCAAGAGAGACTAGCGGGGGCCGTGTGGTCCCAGTTCTTC. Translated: CASSQERLAGAVWSQFF.